Each of the 17 T cell receptor beta chains below was sequenced from the same sample in a study of regulatory T cells in long-lasting Graves disease. Time point given: newly diagnosed GD, antithyroid drugs for less than 3 months. Making the TCR library involved RNA that had been extracted from PBMCs. With iRepertoire HTBI primers and Arm-PCR of CDR3 regions, TCR beta libraries were built. Each CDR3 protein gets one entry after TCRdb re-called the multiplex PCR reads with MiXCR. The table has about 530,000 distinct CDR3 sequences, around 16% seen once. These records were also assigned to another study, of T cells in Graves' hyperthyroidism and ophthalmopathy.

The input for sequencing was peripheral blood mononuclear cells (PBMCs), taken at new diagnosis, from a patient treated with antithyroid drugs. The source is a woman aged 40-60 years with Graves disease.

The table lists this clonotype with many counts. This chain links TRBV6-5 with TRBJ1-1; 10 nucleotides agree with TRBD1. Germline V CDR1 and CDR2: MNHEY, SVGAGI. The CDR3 is made up of 16 amino acids. V lost 2 bases, J lost 5 bases, and 8 bases stayed unmatched. CDR3 protein: CASSYIFGDRGTEAFF. As DNA, the CDR3 is TGTGCCAGCAGTTACATCTTCGGGGACAGGGGAACTGAAGCTTTCTTT.

The chain carries TRBV6-1 and TRBJ1-2; 12 bases map to TRBD1. With 4 bases clipped from V and 6 bases from J, the junction kept 9 bases outside the gene matches. The CDR3 has 16 amino acids. Per germline, CDR1 MNHNS and CDR2 SASEGT. In DNA form, the CDR3 reads TGTGCCAGCAGTGCCCTGGGGACAGGGGGCGAGGATGGCTACACCTTC. Amino acids: CASSALGTGGEDGYTF.

This clonotype was detected many times. The rearrangement uses TRBV3-1 and TRBJ1-5, with TRBD1 matching 12 bases. This CDR3 comprises 16 residues. Germline CDR1 reads LGHDT; CDR2 reads YNNKEL (reference sequence). V lost 1 base and J lost 6; bases outside the gene matches: 4. In DNA, the CDR3 is TGTGCCAGCAGCCAAGCCGGGACAGGGGGCGTTCAGCCCCAGCATTTT. This sequence encodes CASSQAGTGGVQPQHF.

This clonotype was observed many times. V and J are TRBV25-1 and TRBJ2-5; 8 nucleotides match TRBD1. Trimming cost V 3 bases and J 10 bases; bases outside gene matches: 16. Germline V gene lookup returns CDR1 MGHDK and CDR2 SYGVNS. The CDR3 is made up of 16 amino acids. The CDR3 sequence: CASSESPGQGEPVQYF. The CDR3 DNA sequence: TGTGCCAGCAGTGAGTCGCCCGGACAGGGTGAACCAGTCCAGTACTTC.

This clonotype was observed many times. The chain links TRBV12-3 or TRBV12-4 to TRBJ1-6, with D tentatively TRBD1 (6 bases). This CDR3 has 14 amino acids. V lost 8 bases, J lost 9 bases, and 17 bases lay in between. CDR3 amino acids: CASAIGGFGSPLHF. The DNA for the CDR3 is TGTGCCAGCGCTATTGGGGGCTTCGGTTCACCCCTCCACTTT.

This clonotype was seen more than once but under ten times. This chain joins TRBV28 and TRBJ1-5; D is uncertain. The germline gives CDR1 MDHEN, CDR2 SYDVKM. The CDR3 is 17 amino acids. With 4 bases removed from V and 6 bases from J, the gap between germline ends came to 22 bases. This CDR3 reads CASSSPSDSSGVQPQHF. CDR3 DNA sequence: TGTGCCAGCAGTTCCCCGTCAGACTCCTCAGGTGTTCAGCCCCAGCATTTT.

J is TRBJ2-3 and V is TRBV19; maybe TRBD1 (6 bases). This CDR3 region has 14 residues. V shed 4 bases and J shed 3 bases, with 11 bases lying between them. Per the germline V gene, CDR1 is LNHDA and CDR2 is SQIVND (reference sequence). The CDR3: CASSTAGETDTQYF. The DNA for the CDR3 is TGTGCCAGTAGTACGGCAGGGGAAACAGATACGCAGTATTTT.

The chain carries TRBV6-1 and TRBJ2-1; maybe TRBD1 (6 bases). CDR3 length: 18 amino acids. CDR1 is MNHNS, CDR2 SASEGT, per germline. Trimming took off 6 bases at V and 1 base at J, with 22 bases between the two ends. The CDR3 loop is CASRHDGRGTSSYNEQFF. In DNA form, the CDR3 reads TGTGCCAGCAGGCACGACGGCAGGGGCACAAGTTCCTACAATGAGCAGTTCTTC.

This clonotype came up a few times. This chain uses TRBV20-1 with TRBJ2-1; TRBD2 might be the D (7 bases). The CDR3 loop spans 14 amino acids. V was trimmed by 0 bases and J by 6 bases, leaving 12 bases between them. The germline V gene encodes CDR1 DFQATT and CDR2 SNEGSKA (reference sequence). The CDR3 spells CSARDEGGTNEQFF. The CDR3 nucleotides are TGCAGTGCTAGAGATGAGGGGGGGACCAATGAGCAGTTCTTC.

CDR3 region: CASSHPGPGNEQFF. The DNA for the CDR3 is TGTGCCAGCAGCCACCCAGGGCCCGGCAATGAGCAGTTCTTC. This rearrangement joins TRBV11-2 to TRBJ2-1; D may be TRBD1 (5 bases). The CDR3 has 14 residues. Germline V gives CDR1 SGHAT, CDR2 FQNNGV. Trimming shortened V by 5 bases and J by 6 bases, and 14 bases separated the two germline ends.

The table lists this clonotype with many counts. CDR3 DNA sequence: TGTGCTAGTGGTTTAGAAGACGGCGCCTACGAGCAGTACTTC. Translating it yields CASGLEDGAYEQYF. The V gene is TRBV12-5, the J gene TRBJ2-7; D remains ambiguous. Germline CDR1 and CDR2: LGHNT and FRNRAP. The CDR3 is 14 residues long. V was pared by 3 bases and J by 2 bases, with 11 bases between.

The J gene is TRBJ2-1, the V gene TRBV19; TRBD2 is a possible D gene (6 bases). Germline V CDR1 and CDR2: LNHDA, SQIVND (reference sequence). The CDR3 extends over 14 amino acids. V was trimmed by 6 bases and J by 8 bases, leaving 17 bases between them. The CDR3 sequence: CASRSRGGGYEQFF. CDR3 coding DNA: TGTGCCAGTAGGAGCCGCGGTGGGGGGTATGAGCAGTTCTTC.

This clonotype was found many times. The chain employs TRBV28 and TRBJ2-7; D not resolved. The CDR3 extends over 12 amino acids. With 3 bases removed from V and 7 bases from J, the gap between germline ends came to 10 bases. The germline V gene encodes CDR1 MDHEN and CDR2 SYDVKM. The CDR3: CASSFVEGEQYF. The DNA of the CDR3 is TGTGCCAGCAGTTTTGTCGAAGGTGAGCAGTACTTC. The entire variable domain, with the rest obtained from reference TRBV28 and TRBJ2-7, is as follows: DVKVTQSSRYLVKRTGEKVFLECVQDMDHENMFWYRQDPGLGLRLIYFSYDVKMKEKGDIPEGYSVSREKKERFSLILESASTNQTSMYLCASSFVEGEQYFGPGTRLTVT.

This clonotype was observed at least ten times. The chain recombines TRBV30 with TRBJ2-7, with D unclear. Per germline, CDR1 GTSNPN and CDR2 SVGIG (reference sequence). V shed 0 bases and J shed 2 bases, with 5 bases lying between them. CDR3 length: 12 residues. In DNA form, the CDR3 reads TGTGCCTGGAGTGTACTAACCTACGAGCAGTACTTC. It codes for CAWSVLTYEQYF.

This clonotype was counted at least ten times. CDR3 DNA sequence: TGTGCCAGCAGTCGCGGGGCAGGGGGGCCAGGCAATCAGCCCCAGCATTTT. Translation gives CASSRGAGGPGNQPQHF. The chain is built from TRBV12-3 or TRBV12-4 and TRBJ1-5; 7 nucleotides match TRBD1. J was trimmed by 2 bases and V by 5 bases; bases with no gene match: 12. The CDR3 sequence is 17 residues long.

About this clonotype: It may be a read error: a sequence one base away is much more abundant. The chain recombines TRBV7-8 with TRBJ1-4; D not certain. The CDR3 has 18 amino acids. Germline V gene data show CDR1 as SGHVS and CDR2 as FQNEAQ. The DNA of the CDR3 is TGTGCCAGCAGCTTAGACCGGAGGTCCGCCCGCCGGGATGAAAAACTGTCTTTT. It specifies CASSLDRRSARRDEKLSF.

This clonotype was detected many times. V and J are TRBV2 and TRBJ2-2; D is undetermined. With 6 bases removed from V and 1 base from J, the gap between germline ends came to 6 bases. CDR1 and CDR2 from the germline V gene are SNHLY and FYNNEI. CDR3 length equals 13 residues. In nucleotides, the CDR3 is TGTGCCAGCAGCTTGGGGAACACCGGGGAGCTGTTTTTT. This gives the protein CASSLGNTGELFF.